What follows are 3 T cell receptor beta chains derived from one specimen sequenced in a study of T cell responses to AZD1222 COVID-19 vaccine. TCRdb keeps only in-frame clones here, not all; method: immunoSEQ multiplex PCR. This sample has approximately 75,000 clones, with 85% to 90% found just once. The source was peripheral blood, collected 28 days after the second AZD1222 dose. Receptors were obtained from an adult who received the AZD1222 COVID-19 vaccine.

The gene calls are TRBV11-2 and TRBJ2-3, with TRBD2 matching 13 bases. CDR1 and CDR2 from the germline V gene are SGHAT and FQNNGV. V lost 2 bases to trimming and J lost 6 bases; unmatched junction nucleotides: 5. The CDR3 spans 16 residues. The CDR3: CASSLPGLAGDDTQYF. The CDR3 DNA follows: TGTGCCAGCAGCTTACCCGGACTAGCGGGGGATGATACGCAGTATTTT.

Only a few counts were recorded for this clone. The chain uses TRBV19 and TRBJ1-4; TRBD1 aligns across 9 bases. V shed 5 bases and J 13 bases; nucleotides not matched to a gene: 11. CDR3 length: 14 amino acids. In germline, CDR1 is LNHDA, CDR2 SQIVND (reference sequence). Written as DNA, the CDR3 is TGTGCCAGTAGTCCCGGGACAGGGCCTCGGAGACTGTTTTTT. As protein: CASSPGTGPRRLFF.

The chain carries TRBV6-2 or TRBV6-3 and TRBJ2-5; 11 bases map to TRBD2. V lost 7 bases and J lost 5; bases outside the gene matches: 9. There are 15 residues in the CDR3. Germline values: CDR1 MNHEY, CDR2 SVGEGT. CDR3 bases: TGTGCCAGCACCCCTAGCGGGGGGAGGGCCGAGACCCAGTACTTC. Translation gives CASTPSGGRAETQYF.